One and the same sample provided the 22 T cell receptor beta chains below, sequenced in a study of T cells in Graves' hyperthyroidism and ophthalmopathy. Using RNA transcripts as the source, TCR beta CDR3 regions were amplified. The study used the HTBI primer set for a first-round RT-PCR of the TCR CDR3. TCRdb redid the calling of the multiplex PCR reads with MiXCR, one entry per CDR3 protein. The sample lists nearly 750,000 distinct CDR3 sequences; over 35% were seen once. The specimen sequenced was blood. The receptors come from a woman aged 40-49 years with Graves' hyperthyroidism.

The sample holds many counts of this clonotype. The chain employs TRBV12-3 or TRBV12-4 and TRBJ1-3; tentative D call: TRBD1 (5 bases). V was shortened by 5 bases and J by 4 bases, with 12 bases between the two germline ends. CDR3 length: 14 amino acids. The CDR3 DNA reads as TGTGCCAGCAGTGGGGGTGGGGCGGGAAACACCATATATTTT. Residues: CASSGGGAGNTIYF.

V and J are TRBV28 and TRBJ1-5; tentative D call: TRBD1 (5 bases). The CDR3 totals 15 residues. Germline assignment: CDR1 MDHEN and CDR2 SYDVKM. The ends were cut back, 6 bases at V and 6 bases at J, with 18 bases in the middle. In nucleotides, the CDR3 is TGTGCCAGCAGCTACCCTGGACAACTTGGTCAGCCCCAGCATTTT. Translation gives CASSYPGQLGQPQHF.

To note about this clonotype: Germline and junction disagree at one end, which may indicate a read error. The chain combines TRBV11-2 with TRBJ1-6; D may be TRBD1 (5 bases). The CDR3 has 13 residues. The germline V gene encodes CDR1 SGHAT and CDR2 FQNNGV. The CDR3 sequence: CASSQEGSGALHF. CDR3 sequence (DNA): TGCGCCAGCAGCCAAGAGGGTTCGGGGGCCCTCCACTTT.

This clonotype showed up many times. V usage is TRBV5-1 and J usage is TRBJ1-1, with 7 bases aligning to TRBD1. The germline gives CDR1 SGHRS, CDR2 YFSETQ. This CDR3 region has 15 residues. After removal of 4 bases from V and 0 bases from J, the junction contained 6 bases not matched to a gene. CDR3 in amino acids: CASSGRGNLNTEAFF. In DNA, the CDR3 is TGCGCCAGCAGCGGCAGGGGGAACCTGAACACTGAAGCTTTCTTT. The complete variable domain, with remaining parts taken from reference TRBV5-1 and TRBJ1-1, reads KAGVTQTPRYLIKTRGQQVTLSCSPISGHRSVSWYQQTPGQGLQFLFEYFSETQRNKGNFPGRFSGRQFSNSRSEMNVSTLELGDSALYLCASSGRGNLNTEAFFGQGTRLTVV.

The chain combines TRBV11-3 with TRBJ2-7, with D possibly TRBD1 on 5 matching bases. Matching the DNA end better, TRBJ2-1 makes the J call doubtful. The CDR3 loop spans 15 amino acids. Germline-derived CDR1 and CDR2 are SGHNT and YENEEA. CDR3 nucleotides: TGTGCCAGCAGCTTAGGGGGCTTCGTGGCTAATGAGCAGTTCTTC. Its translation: CASSLGGFVANEQFF.

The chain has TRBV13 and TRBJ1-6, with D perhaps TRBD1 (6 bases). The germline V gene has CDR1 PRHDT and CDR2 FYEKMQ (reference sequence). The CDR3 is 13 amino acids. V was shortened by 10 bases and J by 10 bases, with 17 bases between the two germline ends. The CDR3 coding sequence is TGTGCCACCCATCCAGCGGGGGGCTCACCCCTCCACTTT. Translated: CATHPAGGSPLHF. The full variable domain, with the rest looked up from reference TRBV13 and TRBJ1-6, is AAGVIQSPRHLIKEKRETATLKCYPIPRHDTVYWYQQGPGQDPQFLISFYEKMQSDKGSIPDRFSAQQFSDYHSELNMSSLELGDSALYFCATHPAGGSPLHFGNGTRLTVT.

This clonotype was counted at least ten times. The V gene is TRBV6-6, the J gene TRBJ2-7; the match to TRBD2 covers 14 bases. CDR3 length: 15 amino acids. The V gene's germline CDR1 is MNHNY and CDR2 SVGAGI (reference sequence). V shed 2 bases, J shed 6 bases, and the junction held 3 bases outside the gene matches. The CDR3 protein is CASSYRLAGGFEQYF. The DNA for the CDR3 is TGTGCCAGCAGTTACCGACTAGCGGGAGGGTTCGAGCAGTACTTC.

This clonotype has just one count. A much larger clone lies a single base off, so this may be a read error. The chain's CDR3 is CASSLERAVYGYTF. The CDR3, as DNA: TGTGCCAGCAGCTTAGAGCGGGCAGTCTATGGCTACACCTTC. The chain combines TRBV7-2 with TRBJ1-2; D is unresolved. V was trimmed by 1 base and J by 4 bases, leaving 10 bases between them. The germline V gene has CDR1 SGHTA and CDR2 FQGNSA. The CDR3 consists of 14 residues.

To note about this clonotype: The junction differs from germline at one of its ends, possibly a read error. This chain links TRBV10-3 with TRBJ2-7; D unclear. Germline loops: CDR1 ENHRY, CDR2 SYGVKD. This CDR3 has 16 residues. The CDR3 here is CASSEGTEYLQNEQYF. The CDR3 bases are TGTGCCAGCAGTGAAGGAACAGAGTACCTTCAAAACGAGCAGTACTTC.

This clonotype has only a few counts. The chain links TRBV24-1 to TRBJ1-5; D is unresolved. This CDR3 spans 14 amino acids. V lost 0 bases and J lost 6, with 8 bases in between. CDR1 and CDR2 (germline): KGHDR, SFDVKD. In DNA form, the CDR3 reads TGTGCCACCAGTGATTTGCTTCCAACTCAGCCCCAGCATTTT. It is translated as CATSDLLPTQPQHF.

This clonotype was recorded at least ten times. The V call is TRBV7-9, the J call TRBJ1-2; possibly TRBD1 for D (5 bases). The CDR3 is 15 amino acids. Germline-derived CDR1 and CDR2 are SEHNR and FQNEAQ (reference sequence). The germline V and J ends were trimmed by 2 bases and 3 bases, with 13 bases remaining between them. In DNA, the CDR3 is TGTGCCAGCAGCTTACCCGATCGGGGGGACTATGGCTACACCTTC. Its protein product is CASSLPDRGDYGYTF.

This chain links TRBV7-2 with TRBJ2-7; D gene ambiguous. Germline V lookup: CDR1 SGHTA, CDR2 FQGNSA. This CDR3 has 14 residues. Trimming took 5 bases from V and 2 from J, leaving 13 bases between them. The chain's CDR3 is CASSLNTDPYEQYF. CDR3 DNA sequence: TGTGCCAGCAGCCTCAACACCGACCCCTACGAGCAGTACTTC.

Here the CDR3 DNA reads TGTGCCAGCAGCTTAGGAGCTGGGCAGGGGAGAGAGACCCAGTACTTC. This encodes CASSLGAGQGRETQYF. The genes are TRBV7-2 and TRBJ2-5, with D possibly matching TRBD1 (6 bases). The CDR3 covers 16 residues. V was shortened by 1 base and J by 4 bases, with 16 bases between the two germline ends. CDR1 is SGHTA, CDR2 FQGNSA, per germline.

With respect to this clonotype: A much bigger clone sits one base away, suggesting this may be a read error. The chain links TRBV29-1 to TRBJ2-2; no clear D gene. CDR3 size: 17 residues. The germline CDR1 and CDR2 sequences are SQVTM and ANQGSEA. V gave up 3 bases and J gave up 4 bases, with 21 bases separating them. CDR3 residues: CSVDDFALGEITGELFF. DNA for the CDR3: TGCAGCGTTGACGACTTTGCCCTTGGAGAGATCACCGGGGAGCTGTTTTTT.

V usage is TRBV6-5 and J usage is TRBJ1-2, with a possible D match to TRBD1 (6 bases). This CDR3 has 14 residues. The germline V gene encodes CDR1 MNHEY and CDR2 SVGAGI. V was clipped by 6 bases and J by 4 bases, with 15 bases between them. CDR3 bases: TGTGCCAGCAGCTTACGGGGGGGCATCTATGGCTACACCTTC. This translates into CASSLRGGIYGYTF.

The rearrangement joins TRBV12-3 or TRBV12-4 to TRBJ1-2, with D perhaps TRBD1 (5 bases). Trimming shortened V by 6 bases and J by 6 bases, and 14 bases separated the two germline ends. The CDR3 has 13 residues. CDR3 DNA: TGTGCCAGCAGCGTGCAAGGGGTGGATGGCTACACCTTC. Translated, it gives CASSVQGVDGYTF.

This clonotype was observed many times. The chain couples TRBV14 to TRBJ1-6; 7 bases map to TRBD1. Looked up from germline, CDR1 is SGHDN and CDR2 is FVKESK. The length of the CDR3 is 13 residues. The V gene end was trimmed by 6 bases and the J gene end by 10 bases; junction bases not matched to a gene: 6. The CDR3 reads CASSRDSASPLHF. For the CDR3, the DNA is TGTGCCAGCAGTCGGGACAGCGCCTCACCCCTCCACTTT.

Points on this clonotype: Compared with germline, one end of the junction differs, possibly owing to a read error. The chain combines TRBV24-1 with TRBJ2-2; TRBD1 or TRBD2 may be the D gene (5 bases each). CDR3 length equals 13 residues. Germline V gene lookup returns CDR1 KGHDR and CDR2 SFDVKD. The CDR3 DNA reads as TGTGCCACCGGGGGTCTAAACACCGGGGAGCTGGTTTTT. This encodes CATGGLNTGELVF.

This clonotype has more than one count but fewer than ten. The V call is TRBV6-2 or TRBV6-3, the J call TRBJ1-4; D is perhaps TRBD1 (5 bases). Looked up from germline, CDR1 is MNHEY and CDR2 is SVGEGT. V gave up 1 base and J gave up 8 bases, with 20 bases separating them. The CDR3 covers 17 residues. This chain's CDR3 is CASSYWASGRVREKLFF. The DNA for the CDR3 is TGTGCCAGCAGTTACTGGGCTTCAGGGAGGGTTCGCGAAAAACTGTTTTTT.

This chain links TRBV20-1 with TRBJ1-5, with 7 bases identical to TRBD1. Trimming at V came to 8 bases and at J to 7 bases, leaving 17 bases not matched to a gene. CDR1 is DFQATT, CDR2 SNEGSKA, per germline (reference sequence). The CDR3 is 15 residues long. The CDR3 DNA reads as TGCAGTACTTACATCCGACAGGGAGGAAGCCAGCCCCAGCATTTT. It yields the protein CSTYIRQGGSQPQHF.

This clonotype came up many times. CDR3 in DNA: TGTGCCAGCAGCATAACCGGGACAGGGACTTCACCCCTCCACTTT. It translates to CASSITGTGTSPLHF. The chain employs TRBV7-2 and TRBJ1-6, with TRBD1 matching over 9 bases. The CDR3 extends over 15 amino acids. V lost 5 bases to trimming and J lost 9 bases; unmatched junction nucleotides: 8. In germline, CDR1 is SGHTA, CDR2 FQGNSA. The full variable domain, in which reference TRBV7-2 and TRBJ1-6 provide the parts outside the CDR3, is GAGVSQSPSNKVTEKGKDVELRCDPISGHTALYWYRQSLGQGLEFLIYFQGNSAPDKSGLPSDRFSAERTGGSVSTLTIQRTQQEDSAVYLCASSITGTGTSPLHFGNGTRLTVT.

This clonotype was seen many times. The CDR3 loop is CASSLAGPGYTF. Written as DNA, the CDR3 is TGTGCCAGCAGTTTAGCAGGGCCCGGCTACACCTTC. This rearrangement joins TRBV12-3 or TRBV12-4 to TRBJ1-2; no clear D. Trimming took 0 bases from V and 8 from J, leaving 7 bases between them. This CDR3 comprises 12 residues.